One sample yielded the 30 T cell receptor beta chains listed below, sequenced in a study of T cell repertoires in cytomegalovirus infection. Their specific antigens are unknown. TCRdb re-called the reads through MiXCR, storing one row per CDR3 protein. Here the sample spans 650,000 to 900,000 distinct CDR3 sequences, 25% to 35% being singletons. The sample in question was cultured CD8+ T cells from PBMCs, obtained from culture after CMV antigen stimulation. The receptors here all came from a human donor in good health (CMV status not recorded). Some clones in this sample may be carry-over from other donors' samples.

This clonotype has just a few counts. Written as DNA, the CDR3 is TGTGCCACCAGCAGAGTGGGCAGCAGCAATCAGCCCCAGCATTTT. Translating it yields CATSRVGSSNQPQHF. This sequence joins TRBV15 and TRBJ1-5; D is ambiguous. The CDR3 length is 15 residues. Germline CDR1 is LNHNV and CDR2 is YYDKDF (reference sequence). V lost 1 base and J lost 1, with 8 bases in between.

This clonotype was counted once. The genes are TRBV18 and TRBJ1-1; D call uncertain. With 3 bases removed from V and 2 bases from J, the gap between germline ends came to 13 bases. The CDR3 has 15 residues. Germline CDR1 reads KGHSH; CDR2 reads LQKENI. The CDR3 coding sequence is TGTGCCAGCTCACCGGGCAAGACTTACAACACTGAAGCTTTCTTT. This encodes CASSPGKTYNTEAFF.

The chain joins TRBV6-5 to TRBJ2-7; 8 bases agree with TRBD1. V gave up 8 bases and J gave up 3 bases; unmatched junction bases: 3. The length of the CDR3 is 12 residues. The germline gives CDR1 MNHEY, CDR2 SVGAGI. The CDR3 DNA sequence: TGTGCCAGCGGACAGGGAGGCTACGAGCAGTACTTC. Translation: CASGQGGYEQYF.

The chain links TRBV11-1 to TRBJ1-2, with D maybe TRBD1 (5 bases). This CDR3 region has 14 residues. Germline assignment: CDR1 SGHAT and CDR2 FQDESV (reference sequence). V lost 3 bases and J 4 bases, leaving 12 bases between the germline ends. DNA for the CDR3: TGTGCCAGCAGCTTCGCAGGGAGCAGCTATGGCTACACCTTC. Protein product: CASSFAGSSYGYTF.

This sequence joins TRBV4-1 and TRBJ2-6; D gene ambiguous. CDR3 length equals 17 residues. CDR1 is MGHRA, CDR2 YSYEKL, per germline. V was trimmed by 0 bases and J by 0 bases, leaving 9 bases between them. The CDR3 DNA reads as TGCGCCAGCAGCCAAGATAAGGGCTACTCTGGGGCCAACGTCCTGACTTTC. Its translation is CASSQDKGYSGANVLTF.

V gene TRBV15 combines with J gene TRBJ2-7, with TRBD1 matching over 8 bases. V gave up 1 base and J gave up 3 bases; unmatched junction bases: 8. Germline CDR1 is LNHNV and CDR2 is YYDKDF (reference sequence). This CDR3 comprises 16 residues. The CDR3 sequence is CATSRGQTGVDYEQYV. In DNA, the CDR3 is TGTGCCACCAGCAGAGGACAGACAGGGGTTGACTACGAGCAGTACGTC.

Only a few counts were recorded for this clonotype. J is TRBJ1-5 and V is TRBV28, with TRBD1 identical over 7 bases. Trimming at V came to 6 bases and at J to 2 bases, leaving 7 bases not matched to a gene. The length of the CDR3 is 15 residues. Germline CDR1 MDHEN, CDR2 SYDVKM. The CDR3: CASRTDREGNQPQHF. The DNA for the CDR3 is TGTGCCAGCAGGACTGACAGGGAAGGCAATCAGCCCCAGCATTTT.

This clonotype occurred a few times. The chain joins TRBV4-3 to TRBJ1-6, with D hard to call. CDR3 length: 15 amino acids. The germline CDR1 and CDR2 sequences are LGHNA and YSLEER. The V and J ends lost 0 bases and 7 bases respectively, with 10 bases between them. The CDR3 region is CASSQDYAGNSPLHF. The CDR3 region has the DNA TGCGCCAGCAGCCAAGATTACGCGGGAAATTCACCCCTCCACTTT.

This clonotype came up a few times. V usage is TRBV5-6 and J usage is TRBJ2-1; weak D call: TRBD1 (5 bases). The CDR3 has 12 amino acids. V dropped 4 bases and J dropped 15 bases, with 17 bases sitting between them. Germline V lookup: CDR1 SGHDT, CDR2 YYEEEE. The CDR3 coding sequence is TGTGCCAGCAGCGGCCGTGGGGCTAAATGGTTCTTC. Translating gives CASSGRGAKWFF.

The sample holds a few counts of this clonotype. CDR3 nucleotides: TGTGCCATCCAGGACCCTATGGTCGCTACCGGGGAGCTGTTTTTT. This codes for CAIQDPMVATGELFF. This chain links TRBV10-3 with TRBJ2-2, with D unresolved. The CDR3 sequence is 15 residues long. The germline V and J ends were trimmed by 8 bases and 5 bases, with 18 bases remaining between them. CDR1 ENHRY and CDR2 SYGVKD come from the germline V gene.

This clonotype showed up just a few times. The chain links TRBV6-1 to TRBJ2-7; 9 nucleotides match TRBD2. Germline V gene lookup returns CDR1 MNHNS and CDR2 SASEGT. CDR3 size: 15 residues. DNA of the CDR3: TGTCGGAGCGGGGGGCTTTCATATATGTCCTACGAGCAGTACTTC. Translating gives CRSGGLSYMSYEQYF.

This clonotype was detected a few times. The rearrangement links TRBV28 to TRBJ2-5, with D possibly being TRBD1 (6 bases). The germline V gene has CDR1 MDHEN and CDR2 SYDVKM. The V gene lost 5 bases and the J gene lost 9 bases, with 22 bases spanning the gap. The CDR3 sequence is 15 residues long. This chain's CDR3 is CASSPRQDPKRAQYF. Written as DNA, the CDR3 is TGTGCCAGCAGTCCACGACAGGATCCCAAGAGGGCCCAGTACTTC.

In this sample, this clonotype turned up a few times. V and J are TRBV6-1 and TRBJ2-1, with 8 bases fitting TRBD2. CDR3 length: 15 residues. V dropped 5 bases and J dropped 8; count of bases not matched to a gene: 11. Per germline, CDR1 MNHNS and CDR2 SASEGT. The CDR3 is CASSPLAGNTDEQFF. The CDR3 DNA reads TGTGCCAGCAGTCCCTTAGCGGGGAATACGGATGAGCAGTTCTTC.

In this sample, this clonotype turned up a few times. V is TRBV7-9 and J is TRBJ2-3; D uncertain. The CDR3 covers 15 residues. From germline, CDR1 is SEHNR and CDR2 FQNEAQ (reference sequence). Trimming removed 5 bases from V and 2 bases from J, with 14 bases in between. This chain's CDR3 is CASSPTTLLTDTQYF. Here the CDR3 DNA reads TGTGCCAGCAGCCCGACAACGCTCCTCACAGATACGCAGTATTTT.

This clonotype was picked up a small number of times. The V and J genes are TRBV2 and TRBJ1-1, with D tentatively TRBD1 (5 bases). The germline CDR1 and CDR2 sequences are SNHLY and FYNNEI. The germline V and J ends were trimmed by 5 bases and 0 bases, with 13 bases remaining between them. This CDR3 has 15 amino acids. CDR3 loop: CASSLYRGLNTEAFF. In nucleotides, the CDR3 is TGTGCCAGCAGTCTTTACCGGGGACTGAACACTGAAGCTTTCTTT.

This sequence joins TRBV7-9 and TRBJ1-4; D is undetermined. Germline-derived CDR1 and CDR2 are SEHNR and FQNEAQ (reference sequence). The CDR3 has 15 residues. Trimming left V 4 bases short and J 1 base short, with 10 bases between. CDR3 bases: TGTGCCAGCAGCTCCCTCCCAAGAACTAATGAAAAACTGTTTTTT. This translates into CASSSLPRTNEKLFF.

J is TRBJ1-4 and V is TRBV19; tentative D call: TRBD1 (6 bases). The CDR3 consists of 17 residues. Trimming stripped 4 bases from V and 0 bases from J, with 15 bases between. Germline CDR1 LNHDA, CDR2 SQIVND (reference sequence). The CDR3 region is CASSTPRQGPTNEKLFF. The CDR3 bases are TGTGCCAGTAGTACACCAAGGCAGGGGCCAACTAATGAAAAACTGTTTTTT.

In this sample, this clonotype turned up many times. The CDR3 DNA reads as TGTGCCATCAGTGGTGAGGGCCCGGATTCACCCCTCCACTTT. Translated, it gives CAISGEGPDSPLHF. The rearrangement joins TRBV10-3 to TRBJ1-6; unclear D gene. The CDR3 length is 14 residues. The V end lost 4 bases, the J end lost 8 bases, and 12 bases lay between the germline ends. The germline V gene encodes CDR1 ENHRY and CDR2 SYGVKD.

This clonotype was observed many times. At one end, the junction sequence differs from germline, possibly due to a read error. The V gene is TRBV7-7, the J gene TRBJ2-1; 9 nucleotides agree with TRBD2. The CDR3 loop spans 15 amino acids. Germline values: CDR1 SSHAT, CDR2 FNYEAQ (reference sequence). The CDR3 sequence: CASSLEASGDNEQFF. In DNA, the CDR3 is TGTGCTAGCAGCTTAGAGGCTAGCGGGGACAATGAGCAGTTCTTC. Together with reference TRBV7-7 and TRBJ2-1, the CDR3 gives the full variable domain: GAGVSQSPRYKVTKRGQDVTLRCDPISSHATLYWYQQALGQGPEFLTYFNYEAQPDKSGLPSDRFSAERPEGSISTLTIQRTEQRDSAMYRCASSLEASGDNEQFFGPGTRLTVL.

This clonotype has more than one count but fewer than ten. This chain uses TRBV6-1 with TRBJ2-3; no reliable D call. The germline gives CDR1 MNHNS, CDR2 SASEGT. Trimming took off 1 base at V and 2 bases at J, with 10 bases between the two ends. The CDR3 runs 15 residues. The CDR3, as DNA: TGTGCCAGCAGTGAAGGATGGGCCCACACAGATACGCAGTATTTT. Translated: CASSEGWAHTDTQYF.

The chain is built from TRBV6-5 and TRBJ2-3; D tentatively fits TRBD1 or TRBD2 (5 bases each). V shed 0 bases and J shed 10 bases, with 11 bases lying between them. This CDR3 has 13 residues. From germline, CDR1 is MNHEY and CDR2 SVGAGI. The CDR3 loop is CASSYSGPQSQYF. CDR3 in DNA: TGTGCCAGCAGTTACTCGGGACCCCAGTCGCAGTATTTT.

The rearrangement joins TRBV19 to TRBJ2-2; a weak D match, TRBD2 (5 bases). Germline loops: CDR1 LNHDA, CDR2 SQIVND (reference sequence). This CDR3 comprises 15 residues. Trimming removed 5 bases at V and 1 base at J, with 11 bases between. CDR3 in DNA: TGTGCCAGTAGTCGGAGGCAAGAGAACACCGGGGAGCTGTTTTTT. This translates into CASSRRQENTGELFF.

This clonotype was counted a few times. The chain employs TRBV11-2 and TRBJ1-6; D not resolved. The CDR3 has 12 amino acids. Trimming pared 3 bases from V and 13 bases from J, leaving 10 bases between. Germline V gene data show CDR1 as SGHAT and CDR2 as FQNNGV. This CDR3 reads CASSFGAHPLHF. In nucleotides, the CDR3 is TGTGCCAGCAGCTTCGGAGCTCATCCCCTCCACTTT.

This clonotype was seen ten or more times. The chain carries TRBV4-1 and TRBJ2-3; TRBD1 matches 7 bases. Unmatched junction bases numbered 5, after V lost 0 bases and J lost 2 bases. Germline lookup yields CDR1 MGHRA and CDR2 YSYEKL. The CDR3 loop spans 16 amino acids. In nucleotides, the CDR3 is TGCGCCAGCAGCCAAGATGAAGGACAGGACACAGATACGCAGTATTTT. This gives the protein CASSQDEGQDTDTQYF.

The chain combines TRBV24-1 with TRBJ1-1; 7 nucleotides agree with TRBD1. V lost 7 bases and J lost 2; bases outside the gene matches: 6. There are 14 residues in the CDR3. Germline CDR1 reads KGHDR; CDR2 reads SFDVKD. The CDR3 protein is CATSHTGDNTEAFF. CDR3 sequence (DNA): TGTGCCACCAGCCATACAGGGGATAACACTGAAGCTTTCTTT.

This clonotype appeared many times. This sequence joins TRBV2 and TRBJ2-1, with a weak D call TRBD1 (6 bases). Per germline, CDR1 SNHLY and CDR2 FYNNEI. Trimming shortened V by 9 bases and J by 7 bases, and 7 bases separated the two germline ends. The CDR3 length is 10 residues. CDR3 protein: CASTGNEQFF. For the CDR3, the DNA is TGTGCCAGTACAGGGAATGAGCAGTTCTTC.

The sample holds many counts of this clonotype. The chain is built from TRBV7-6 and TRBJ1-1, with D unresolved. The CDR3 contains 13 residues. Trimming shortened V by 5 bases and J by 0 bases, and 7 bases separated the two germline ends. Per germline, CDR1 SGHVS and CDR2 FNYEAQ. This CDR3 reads CASSRTVNTEAFF. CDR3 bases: TGTGCCAGCAGCAGAACCGTGAACACTGAAGCTTTCTTT.

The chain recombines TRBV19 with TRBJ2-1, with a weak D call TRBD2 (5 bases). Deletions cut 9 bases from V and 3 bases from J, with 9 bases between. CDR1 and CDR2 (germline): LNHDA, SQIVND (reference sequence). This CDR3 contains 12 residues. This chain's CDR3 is CASLDFYNEQFF. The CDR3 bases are TGTGCCAGCCTGGACTTCTACAATGAGCAGTTCTTC.

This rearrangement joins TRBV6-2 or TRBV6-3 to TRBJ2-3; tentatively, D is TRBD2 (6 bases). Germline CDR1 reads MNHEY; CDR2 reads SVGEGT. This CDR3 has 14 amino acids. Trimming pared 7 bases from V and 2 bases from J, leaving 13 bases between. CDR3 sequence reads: CASNRGTITDTQYF. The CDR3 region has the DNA TGTGCCAGCAACCGGGGGACGATCACAGATACGCAGTATTTT.

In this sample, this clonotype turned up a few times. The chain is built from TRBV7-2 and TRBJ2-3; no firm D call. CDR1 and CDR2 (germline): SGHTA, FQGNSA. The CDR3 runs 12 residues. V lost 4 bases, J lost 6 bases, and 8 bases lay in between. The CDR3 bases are TGTGCCAGCAGCTCTAGGTGGGATACGCAGTATTTT. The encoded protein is CASSSRWDTQYF.